A single sample gave rise to the 23 T cell receptor beta chains below, sequenced in a study of breast tumors, draining lymph nodes, adjacent tissues. A single record per CDR3 protein comes from TCRdb applying MiXCR to the multiplex PCR reads. Of 20,000 to 25,000 distinct CDR3 sequences detected, about 64% appear once; the ten largest clones hold 15% to 20%. The specimen was tumor-adjacent breast tissue. Every receptor here comes from a female donor with breast cancer. Some clones in this sample may be carry-over from other donors' samples.

This clonotype is medium-sized in the sample. The chain carries TRBV7-9 and TRBJ1-2; 11 bases map to TRBD1. V lost 5 bases, J lost 4 bases, and 3 bases stayed unmatched. Germline V gene data show CDR1 as SEHNR and CDR2 as FQNEAQ (reference sequence). The CDR3 has 14 residues. The CDR3 loop is CASSRTGGSYGYTF. Here the CDR3 DNA reads TGTGCCAGCAGCCGGACAGGGGGCTCCTATGGCTACACCTTC.

This chain uses TRBV20-1 with TRBJ1-4; the D gene is possibly TRBD1 (6 bases). This CDR3 comprises 13 residues. The germline V gene has CDR1 DFQATT and CDR2 SNEGSKA (reference sequence). Trimming stripped 3 bases from V and 8 bases from J, with 13 bases between. The CDR3 region is CSASSQGGEKLFF. The CDR3 bases are TGCAGTGCTAGCTCACAGGGTGGCGAAAAACTGTTTTTT.

This clonotype came up many times. The chain links TRBV18 to TRBJ1-1; D not certain. Germline V gene lookup returns CDR1 KGHSH and CDR2 LQKENI. This CDR3 region has 13 residues. V lost 3 bases and J lost 0, with 5 bases in between. CDR3 residues: CASSPSLNTEAFF. CDR3 sequence (DNA): TGTGCCAGCTCACCCTCCCTGAACACTGAAGCTTTCTTT. The full variable domain, with the rest looked up from reference TRBV18 and TRBJ1-1, is NAGVMQNPRHLVRRRGQEARLRCSPMKGHSHVYWYRQLPEEGLKFMVYLQKENIIDESGMPKERFSAEFPKEGPSILRIQQVVRGDSAAYFCASSPSLNTEAFFGQGTRLTVV.

This clonotype was detected many times. The chain employs TRBV3-1 and TRBJ2-7; 8 positions match TRBD1. Losses at the gene ends were 1 base for V and 2 bases for J; bases not matched to a gene: 4. Germline values: CDR1 LGHDT, CDR2 YNNKEL (reference sequence). The CDR3 runs to 15 residues. The CDR3 here is CASSQGGTGTYEQYF. The CDR3 region has the DNA TGTGCCAGCAGCCAAGGGGGGACAGGTACCTACGAGCAGTACTTC.

The sample holds one count of this clonotype. V and J are TRBV18 and TRBJ1-6; D remains ambiguous. This CDR3 is 12 amino acids long. Germline V lookup: CDR1 KGHSH, CDR2 LQKENI. V lost 0 bases to trimming and J lost 10 bases, with 4 bases between them. The CDR3 DNA reads as TGTGCCAGCTCACCACCGTCCTCACCCCTCCACTTT. It is translated as CASSPPSSPLHF.

The rearrangement joins TRBV7-2 to TRBJ2-3; 8 nucleotides agree with TRBD1. V was pared by 4 bases and J by 3 bases, with 3 bases of the junction left unmatched. Germline V gene sequence: CDR1 SGHTA, CDR2 FQGNSA. The CDR3 covers 14 residues. The CDR3 spells CASSSYRGTDTQYF. Here the CDR3 DNA reads TGTGCCAGCAGCTCCTACAGGGGGACAGATACGCAGTATTTT.

Points on this clonotype: This may be a read error: a much more frequent sequence differs by one nucleotide. This CDR3 is missing its conserved last phenylalanine or tryptophan, likely due to a read error. The rearrangement uses TRBV7-9 and TRBJ1-1; 8 bases line up with TRBD1. The trim removed 5 bases at V and 4 bases at J, leaving 6 bases unmatched. The CDR3 consists of 14 residues. Germline V gives CDR1 SEHNR, CDR2 FQNEAQ (reference sequence). CDR3 amino acids: CASSVDRAGTEAFI. The DNA of the CDR3 is TGTGCCAGCAGCGTGGACAGGGCGGGCACTGAAGCTTTCATT.

This CDR3 reads CASIRGQGAREQYF. CDR3 sequence (DNA): TGTGCCAGCATTAGGGGACAGGGGGCGCGCGAGCAGTACTTC. The J gene is TRBJ2-7, the V gene TRBV2; 12 nucleotides agree with TRBD1. Germline V gene sequence: CDR1 SNHLY, CDR2 FYNNEI. This CDR3 is 14 amino acids long. V lost 7 bases to trimming and J lost 6 bases; unmatched junction nucleotides: 7.

This clonotype appeared once. V is TRBV5-1 and J is TRBJ2-7; TRBD1 is a possible D gene (5 bases). Germline values: CDR1 SGHRS, CDR2 YFSETQ. The length of the CDR3 is 14 residues. With 0 bases removed from V and 1 base from J, the gap between germline ends came to 8 bases. In DNA, the CDR3 is TGCGCCAGCAGCTTGGTTCCAGGGTCCTACGAGCAGTACTTC. Its translation: CASSLVPGSYEQYF.

This clonotype came up many times. The CDR3 here is CASSLVGQGEWVEQFF. The CDR3 DNA reads as TGCGCCAGCAGCTTGGTAGGACAGGGGGAGTGGGTTGAGCAGTTCTTC. This chain links TRBV5-1 with TRBJ2-1, with 10 positions matching TRBD1. CDR3 length: 16 residues. The V gene end was trimmed by 0 bases and the J gene end by 9 bases; junction bases not matched to a gene: 9. Germline loops: CDR1 SGHRS, CDR2 YFSETQ.

The J gene is TRBJ2-2, the V gene TRBV29-1; D remains ambiguous. The V gene lost 0 bases and the J gene lost 13 bases, with 12 bases spanning the gap. The CDR3 totals 12 residues. CDR1 SQVTM and CDR2 ANQGSEA come from the germline V gene. The CDR3 sequence: CSVEDGRFRLFF. In DNA, the CDR3 is TGCAGCGTTGAAGATGGCCGGTTCAGGCTGTTTTTT.

This clonotype was observed a single time. This CDR3 reads CAWPSRTAKTFLIEQYF. Written as DNA, the CDR3 is TGTGCCTGGCCTTCGAGGACAGCTAAAACCTTCCTTATTGAGCAGTACTTC. This chain uses TRBV30 with TRBJ2-7, with a weak D call TRBD1 (6 bases). Trimming removed 5 bases at V and 7 bases at J, with 30 bases between. CDR3 size: 17 residues. Germline CDR1 reads GTSNPN; CDR2 reads SVGIG (reference sequence). Together with reference TRBV30 and TRBJ2-7, the CDR3 gives the full variable domain: SQTIHQWPATLVQPVGSPLSLECTVEGTSNPNLYWYRQAAGRGLQLLFYSVGIGQISSEVPQNLSASRPQDRQFILSSKKLLLSDSGFYLCAWPSRTAKTFLIEQYFGPGTRLTVT.

This chain links TRBV19 with TRBJ1-2, with a possible D match to TRBD1 (5 bases). Trimming removed 5 bases from V and 8 bases from J, with 24 bases in between. The CDR3 is made up of 16 amino acids. Germline CDR1 reads LNHDA; CDR2 reads SQIVND (reference sequence). The CDR3 region is CASSLDWGPSIGGYTF. The CDR3 nucleotides are TGTGCCAGTAGTCTCGACTGGGGCCCATCGATTGGAGGCTACACCTTC. The complete variable domain, with remaining parts taken from reference TRBV19 and TRBJ1-2, reads DGGITQSPKYLFRKEGQNVTLSCEQNLNHDAMYWYRQDPGQGLRLIYYSQIVNDFQKGDIAEGYSVSREKKESFPLTVTSAQKNPTAFYLCASSLDWGPSIGGYTFGSGTRLTVV.

At least ten counts were recorded for this clonotype. The chain recombines TRBV5-1 with TRBJ2-5; the match to TRBD1 covers 8 bases. Germline trimming cut 1 base from V and 5 bases from J; bases unmatched to any gene: 4. Germline V gene data show CDR1 as SGHRS and CDR2 as YFSETQ. The CDR3 has 14 residues. Here the CDR3 reads CASSLFSGGETQYF. DNA of the CDR3: TGCGCCAGCAGCTTGTTTTCAGGGGGCGAGACCCAGTACTTC.

V and J are TRBV11-3 and TRBJ2-7; TRBD1 aligns across 7 bases. Germline V lookup: CDR1 SGHNT, CDR2 YENEEA. This CDR3 has 12 amino acids. Trimming removed 5 bases from V and 4 bases from J; junction bases left unmatched: 2. CDR3 bases: TGTGCCAGCAGCACACAGGGGTACGAGCAGTACGTC. The encoded protein is CASSTQGYEQYV.

The chain uses TRBV20-1 and TRBJ1-2; D gene unclear. Trimming removed 4 bases from V and 3 bases from J, with 9 bases in between. The CDR3 runs to 12 residues. Per the germline V gene, CDR1 is DFQATT and CDR2 is SNEGSKA (reference sequence). CDR3 loop: CSANFGDYGYTF. In DNA, the CDR3 is TGCAGTGCTAATTTCGGGGACTATGGCTACACCTTC.

Ten or more counts support this clonotype. The rearrangement uses TRBV19 and TRBJ1-5; TRBD1 agrees at 10 bases. Trimming at V came to 5 bases and at J to 7 bases, leaving 2 bases not matched to a gene. The germline V gene has CDR1 LNHDA and CDR2 SQIVND (reference sequence). The CDR3 extends over 13 amino acids. CDR3 loop: CASSRQGAQPQHF. In DNA, the CDR3 is TGTGCCAGTAGTCGACAGGGGGCACAGCCCCAGCATTTT.

This clonotype was seen many times. V gene TRBV11-2 combines with J gene TRBJ2-3; D is tentatively TRBD1 or TRBD2 (6 bases each). V shed 5 bases and J shed 3 bases, with 18 bases lying between them. The CDR3 consists of 16 residues. Looked up from germline, CDR1 is SGHAT and CDR2 is FQNNGV. CDR3 sequence (DNA): TGTGCCAGCAGCGCGAGACAGGATCGGGGGACAGATACGCAGTATTTT. The encoded protein is CASSARQDRGTDTQYF. Full variable domain (outside the CDR3, taken from reference TRBV11-2 and TRBJ2-3): EAGVAQSPRYKIIEKRQSVAFWCNPISGHATLYWYQQILGQGPKLLIQFQNNGVVDDSQLPKDRFSAERLKGVDSTLKIQPAKLEDSAVYLCASSARQDRGTDTQYFGPGTRLTVL.

Only one count was recorded for this clonotype. The rearrangement joins TRBV7-3 to TRBJ2-3, with 11 nucleotides matching TRBD2. The germline V gene has CDR1 SGHTA and CDR2 FQGTGA. The CDR3 has 18 residues. The J segment lost 4 bases and the V segment lost 5 bases, leaving 14 bases of the junction unmatched. DNA of the CDR3: TGTGCCAGCAGCCTACTTAGGGTAGCGGGAGGGTTGGCAGATACGCAGTATTTT. Translation: CASSLLRVAGGLADTQYF.

This clonotype was observed at least ten times. V usage is TRBV15 and J usage is TRBJ2-5; D possibly corresponds to TRBD1 (5 bases). Germline assignment: CDR1 LNHNV and CDR2 YYDKDF (reference sequence). Trimming cost V 4 bases and J 2 bases, with 8 bases left between them. CDR3 length: 13 residues. The CDR3 bases are TGTGCCACCAGCAAGACAGCACAAGAGACCCAGTACTTC. Protein sequence: CATSKTAQETQYF.

This clonotype was recorded at least ten times. This may be a read error: a much more frequent sequence differs by one nucleotide. This chain joins TRBV6-1 and TRBJ1-5, with D possibly TRBD1 on 5 matching bases. Between the trimmed V and J ends, which lost 5 bases and 4 bases, there was a span of 15 bases. CDR3 size: 15 residues. The V gene's germline CDR1 is MNHNS and CDR2 SASEGT. CDR3 loop: CASSRGLGSNQPQHF. The CDR3 bases are TGTGCCAGCAGTCGGGGCCTCGGATCTAATCAGCCCCAGCATTTT.

At least ten counts were recorded for this clonotype. The chain recombines TRBV5-6 with TRBJ2-3, with D uncertain. The CDR3 is 14 residues long. CDR1 and CDR2 (germline): SGHDT, YYEEEE. V lost 3 bases, J lost 6 bases, and 14 bases lay in between. DNA of the CDR3: TGTGCCAGCAGCTCAAACCTCTTGCGGGATACGCAGTATTTT. Protein: CASSSNLLRDTQYF.

This clonotype is labeled as large (0.1 to 1%). The V call is TRBV4-3, the J call TRBJ2-7, with 7 bases matching TRBD2. CDR1 LGHNA and CDR2 YSLEER come from the germline V gene. This CDR3 region has 17 residues. Losses at the gene ends were 0 bases for V and 3 bases for J; bases not matched to a gene: 11. CDR3 bases: TGCGCCAGCAGCCAAGAAGGGCCTAGCGGAGAATTCTACGAGCAGTACTTC. Amino acids: CASSQEGPSGEFYEQYF.